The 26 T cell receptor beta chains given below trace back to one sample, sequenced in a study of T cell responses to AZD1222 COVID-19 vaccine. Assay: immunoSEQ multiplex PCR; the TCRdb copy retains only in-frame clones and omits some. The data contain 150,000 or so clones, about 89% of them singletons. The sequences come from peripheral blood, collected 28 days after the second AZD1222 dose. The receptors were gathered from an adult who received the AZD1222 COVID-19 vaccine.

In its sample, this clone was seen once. The CDR3 DNA follows: TGTGCCAGCAGTGCCCCAGGGGGTGGAAACACCATATATTTT. It encodes CASSAPGGGNTIYF. J is TRBJ1-3 and V is TRBV28, with 7 bases identical to TRBD1. There are 14 residues in the CDR3. V lost 5 bases to trimming and J lost 3 bases; unmatched junction nucleotides: 4. Germline CDR1 reads MDHEN; CDR2 reads SYDVKM.

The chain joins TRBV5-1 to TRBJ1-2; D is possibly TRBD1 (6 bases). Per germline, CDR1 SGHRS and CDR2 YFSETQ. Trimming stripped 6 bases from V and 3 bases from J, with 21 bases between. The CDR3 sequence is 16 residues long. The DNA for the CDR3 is TGCGCCAGCAAGGAACAGTTAAGGGGGGGTGACTATGGCTACACCTTC. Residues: CASKEQLRGGDYGYTF.

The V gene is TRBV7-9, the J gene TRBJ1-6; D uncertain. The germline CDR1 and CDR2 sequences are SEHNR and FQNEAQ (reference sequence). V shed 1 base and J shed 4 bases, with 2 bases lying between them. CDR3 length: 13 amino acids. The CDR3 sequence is CASSLGYNSPLHF. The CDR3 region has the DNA TGTGCCAGCAGCTTAGGGTATAATTCACCCCTCCACTTT.

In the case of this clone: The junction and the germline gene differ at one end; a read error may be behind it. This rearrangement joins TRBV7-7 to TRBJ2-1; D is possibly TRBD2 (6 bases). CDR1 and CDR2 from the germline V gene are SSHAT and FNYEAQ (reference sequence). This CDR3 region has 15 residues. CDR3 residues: CASSPTSRGGGEQFF. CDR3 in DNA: TGTGCTAGCAGCCCGACTAGTAGAGGAGGTGGTGAGCAGTTCTTC.

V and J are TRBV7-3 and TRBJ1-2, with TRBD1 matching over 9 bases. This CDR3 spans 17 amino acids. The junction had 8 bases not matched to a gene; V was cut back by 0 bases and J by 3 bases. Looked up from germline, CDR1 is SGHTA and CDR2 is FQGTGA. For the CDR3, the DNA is TGTGCCAGCAGCTTAACAGGCGGGGGACAGGGTGACTATGGCTACACCTTC. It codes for CASSLTGGGQGDYGYTF.

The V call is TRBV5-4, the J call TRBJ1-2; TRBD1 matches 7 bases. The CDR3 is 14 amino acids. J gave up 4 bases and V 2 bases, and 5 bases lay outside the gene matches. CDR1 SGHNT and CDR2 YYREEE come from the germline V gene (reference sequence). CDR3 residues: CASSLKGQIYGYTF. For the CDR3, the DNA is TGTGCCAGCAGCTTAAAGGGACAGATCTATGGCTACACCTTC.

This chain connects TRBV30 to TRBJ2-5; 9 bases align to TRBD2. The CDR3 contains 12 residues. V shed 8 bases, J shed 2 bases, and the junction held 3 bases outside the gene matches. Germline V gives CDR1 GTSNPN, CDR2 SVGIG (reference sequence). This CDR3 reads CAVAGAQETQYF. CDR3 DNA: TGTGCCGTAGCGGGGGCTCAAGAGACCCAGTACTTC. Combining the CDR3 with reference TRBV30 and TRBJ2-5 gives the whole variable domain SQTIHQWPATLVQPVGSPLSLECTVEGTSNPNLYWYRQAAGRGLQLLFYSVGIGQISSEVPQNLSASRPQDRQFILSSKKLLLSDSGFYLCAVAGAQETQYFGPGTRLLVL.

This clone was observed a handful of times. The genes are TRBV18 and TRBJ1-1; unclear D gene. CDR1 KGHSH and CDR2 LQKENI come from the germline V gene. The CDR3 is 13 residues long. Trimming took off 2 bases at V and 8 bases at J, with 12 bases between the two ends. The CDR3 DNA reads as TGTGCCAGCTCACCAGTTTACGGGGAAGAAGCTTTCTTT. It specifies CASSPVYGEEAFF.

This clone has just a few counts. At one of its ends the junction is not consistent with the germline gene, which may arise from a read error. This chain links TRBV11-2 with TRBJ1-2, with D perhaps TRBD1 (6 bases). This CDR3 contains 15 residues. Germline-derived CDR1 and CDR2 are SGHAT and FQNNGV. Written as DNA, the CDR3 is TGTGCCAGCAACTTACCCGGCAGGGGAAACTATGGCTACACCTTC. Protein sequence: CASNLPGRGNYGYTF.

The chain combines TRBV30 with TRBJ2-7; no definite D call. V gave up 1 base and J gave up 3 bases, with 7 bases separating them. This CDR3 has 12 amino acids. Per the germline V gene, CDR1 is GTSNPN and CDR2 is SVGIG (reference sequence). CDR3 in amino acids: CAWSAGVYEQYF. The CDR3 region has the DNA TGTGCCTGGAGTGCCGGTGTCTACGAGCAGTACTTC.

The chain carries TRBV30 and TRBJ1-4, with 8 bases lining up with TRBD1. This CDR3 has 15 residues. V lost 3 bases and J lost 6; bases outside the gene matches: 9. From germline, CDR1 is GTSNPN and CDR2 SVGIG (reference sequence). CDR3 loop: CAWRGGTGEDEKLFF. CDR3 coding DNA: TGTGCCTGGAGGGGGGGGACAGGAGAAGATGAAAAACTGTTTTTT.

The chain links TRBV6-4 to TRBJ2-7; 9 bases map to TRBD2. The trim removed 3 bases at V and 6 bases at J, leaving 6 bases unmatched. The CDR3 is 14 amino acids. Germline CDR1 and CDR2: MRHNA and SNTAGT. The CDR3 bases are TGTGCCAGCAGTGAGTTGGCGGGAGGGCGCGAGCAGTACTTC. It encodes CASSELAGGREQYF.

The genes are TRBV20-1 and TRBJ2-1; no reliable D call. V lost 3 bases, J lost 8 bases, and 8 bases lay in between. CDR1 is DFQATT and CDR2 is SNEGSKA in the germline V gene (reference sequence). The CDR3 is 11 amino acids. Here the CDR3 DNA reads TGCAGTGCTAGTTTCCTGGATGAGCAGTTCTTC. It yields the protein CSASFLDEQFF.

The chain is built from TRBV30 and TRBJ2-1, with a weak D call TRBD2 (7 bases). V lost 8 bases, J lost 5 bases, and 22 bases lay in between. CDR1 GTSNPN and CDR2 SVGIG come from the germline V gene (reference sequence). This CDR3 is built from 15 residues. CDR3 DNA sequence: TGTGCCCATGGGGGGGCGCCGTTGCCCGACAATGAGCAGTTCTTC. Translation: CAHGGAPLPDNEQFF.

CDR3: CASFIGETQYF. The CDR3 DNA reads TGTGCCAGCTTCATTGGAGAGACCCAGTACTTC. The chain combines TRBV27 with TRBJ2-5; unclear D gene. The CDR3 covers 11 residues. Germline V gives CDR1 MNHEY, CDR2 SMNVEV (reference sequence). V lost 8 bases and J lost 4, with 8 bases in between.

The CDR3 coding sequence is TGTGCCAGCAGCGGACAGGGGTTGGGGCAGCCCCAGCATTTT. This encodes CASSGQGLGQPQHF. The chain recombines TRBV6-2 or TRBV6-3 with TRBJ1-5, with 9 bases lining up with TRBD1. The germline V gene encodes CDR1 MNHEY and CDR2 SVGEGT. CDR3 length equals 14 residues. The V and J ends lost 6 bases and 7 bases, in that order; junction bases with no gene match: 7.

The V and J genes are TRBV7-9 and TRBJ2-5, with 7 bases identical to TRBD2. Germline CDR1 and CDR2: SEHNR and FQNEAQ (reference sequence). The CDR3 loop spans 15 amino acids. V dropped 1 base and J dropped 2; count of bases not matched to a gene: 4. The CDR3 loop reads CASSLVQGGQETQYF. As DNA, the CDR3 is TGTGCCAGCAGCTTAGTTCAGGGAGGGCAAGAGACCCAGTACTTC. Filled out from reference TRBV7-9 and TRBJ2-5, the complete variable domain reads DTGVSQNPRHKITKRGQNVTFRCDPISEHNRLYWYRQTLGQGPEFLTYFQNEAQLEKSRLLSDRFSAERPKGSFSTLEIQRTEQGDSAMYLCASSLVQGGQETQYFGPGTRLLVL.

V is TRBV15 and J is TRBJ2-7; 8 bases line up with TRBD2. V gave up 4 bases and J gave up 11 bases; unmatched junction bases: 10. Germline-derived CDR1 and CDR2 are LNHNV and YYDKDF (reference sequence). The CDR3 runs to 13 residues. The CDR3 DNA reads TGTGCCACCAGCACGGGACTAGTCGAGCTTGAGTACTTC. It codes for CATSTGLVELEYF.

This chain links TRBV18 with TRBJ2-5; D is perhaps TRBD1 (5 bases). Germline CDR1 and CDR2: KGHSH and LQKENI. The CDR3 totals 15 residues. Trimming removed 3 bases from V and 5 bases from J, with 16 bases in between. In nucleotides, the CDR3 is TGTGCCAGCTCACCCCTTCGGGCCGACAGTGAGACCCAGTACTTC. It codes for CASSPLRADSETQYF.

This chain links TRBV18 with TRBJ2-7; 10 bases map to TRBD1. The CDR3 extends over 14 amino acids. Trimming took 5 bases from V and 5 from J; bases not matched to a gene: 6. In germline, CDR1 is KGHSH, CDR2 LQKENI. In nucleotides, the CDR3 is TGTGCCAGCTCATCGGGACAGGGGATCCACGAGCAGTACTTC. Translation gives CASSSGQGIHEQYF.

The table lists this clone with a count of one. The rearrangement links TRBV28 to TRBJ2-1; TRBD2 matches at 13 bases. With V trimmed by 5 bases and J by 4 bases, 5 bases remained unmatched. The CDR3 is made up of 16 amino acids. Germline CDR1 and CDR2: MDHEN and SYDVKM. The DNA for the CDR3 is TGTGCCAGCAGTCGGACTAGCGGGAGCGTTTACAATGAGCAGTTCTTC. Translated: CASSRTSGSVYNEQFF.

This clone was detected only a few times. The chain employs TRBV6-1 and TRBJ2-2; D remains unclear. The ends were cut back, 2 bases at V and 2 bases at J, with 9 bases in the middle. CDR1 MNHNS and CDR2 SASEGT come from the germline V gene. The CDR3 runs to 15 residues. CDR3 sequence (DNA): TGTGCCAGCAGTGAACGTATAGAAAACACCGGGGAGCTGTTTTTT. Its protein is CASSERIENTGELFF.

CDR3 sequence reads: CASSSQNTEAFF. Here the CDR3 DNA reads TGTGCCAGCAGCTCTCAGAACACTGAAGCTTTCTTT. The gene calls are TRBV7-2 and TRBJ1-1; no reliable D call. Trimming left V 4 bases short and J 1 base short, with 4 bases between. The CDR3 runs to 12 residues. CDR1 and CDR2 from the germline V gene are SGHTA and FQGNSA.

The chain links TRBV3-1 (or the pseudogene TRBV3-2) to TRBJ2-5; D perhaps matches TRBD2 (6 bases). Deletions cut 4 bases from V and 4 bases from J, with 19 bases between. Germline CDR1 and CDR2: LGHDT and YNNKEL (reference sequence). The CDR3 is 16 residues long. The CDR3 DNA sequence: TGTGCCAGCAGCCTTGGAGGGACTTTATATGTAGAGACCCAGTACTTC. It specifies CASSLGGTLYVETQYF.

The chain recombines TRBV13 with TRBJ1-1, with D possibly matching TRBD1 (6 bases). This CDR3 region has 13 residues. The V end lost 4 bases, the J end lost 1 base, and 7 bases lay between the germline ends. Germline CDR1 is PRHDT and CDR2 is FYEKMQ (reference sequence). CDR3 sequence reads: CASSSGQNTEAFF. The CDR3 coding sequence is TGTGCCAGCAGCTCGGGACAGAACACTGAAGCTTTCTTT.

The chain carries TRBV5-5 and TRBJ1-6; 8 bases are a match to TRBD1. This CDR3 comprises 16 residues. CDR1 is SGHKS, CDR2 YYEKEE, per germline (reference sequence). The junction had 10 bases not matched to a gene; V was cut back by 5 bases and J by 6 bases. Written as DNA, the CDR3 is TGTGCCAGCAGAAGGACAGGGCCGCTACCTAATTCACCCCTCCACTTT. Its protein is CASRRTGPLPNSPLHF.